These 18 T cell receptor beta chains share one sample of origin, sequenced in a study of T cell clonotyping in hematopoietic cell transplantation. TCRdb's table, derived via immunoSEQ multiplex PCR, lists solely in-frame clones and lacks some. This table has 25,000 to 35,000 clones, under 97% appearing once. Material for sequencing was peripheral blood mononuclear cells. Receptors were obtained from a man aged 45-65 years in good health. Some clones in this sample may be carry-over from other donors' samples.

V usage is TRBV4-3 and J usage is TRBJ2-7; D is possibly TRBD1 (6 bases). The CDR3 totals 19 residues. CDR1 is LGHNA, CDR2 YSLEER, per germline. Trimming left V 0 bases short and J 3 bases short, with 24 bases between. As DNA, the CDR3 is TGCGCCAGCAGCCAAGATTCTTATAGGTCAGGGGAACCTTTCTACGAGCAGTACTTC. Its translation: CASSQDSYRSGEPFYEQYF.

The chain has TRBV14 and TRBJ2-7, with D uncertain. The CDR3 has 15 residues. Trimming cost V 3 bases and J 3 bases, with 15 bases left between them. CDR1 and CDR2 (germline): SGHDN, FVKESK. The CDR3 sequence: CASSHQVLSFYEQYF. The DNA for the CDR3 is TGTGCCAGCAGCCACCAGGTCCTATCCTTCTACGAGCAGTACTTC.

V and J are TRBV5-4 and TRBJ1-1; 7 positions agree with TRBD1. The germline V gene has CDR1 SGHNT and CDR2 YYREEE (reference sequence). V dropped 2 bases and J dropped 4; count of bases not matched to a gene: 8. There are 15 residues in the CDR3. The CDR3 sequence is CASSLVDRDPTEAFF. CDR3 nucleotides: TGTGCCAGCAGCTTAGTCGACAGGGACCCCACTGAAGCTTTCTTT.

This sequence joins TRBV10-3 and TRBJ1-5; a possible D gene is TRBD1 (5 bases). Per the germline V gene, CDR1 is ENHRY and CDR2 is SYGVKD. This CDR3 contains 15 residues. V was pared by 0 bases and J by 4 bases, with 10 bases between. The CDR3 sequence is CAISESWGVNQPQHF. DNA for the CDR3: TGTGCCATCAGTGAGTCGTGGGGGGTAAATCAGCCCCAGCATTTT.

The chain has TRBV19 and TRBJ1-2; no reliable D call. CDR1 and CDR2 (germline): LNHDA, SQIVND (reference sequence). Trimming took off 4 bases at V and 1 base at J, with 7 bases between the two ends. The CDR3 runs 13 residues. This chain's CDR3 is CASSTTLNYGYTF. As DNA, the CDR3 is TGTGCCAGTAGTACGACACTTAACTATGGCTACACCTTC.

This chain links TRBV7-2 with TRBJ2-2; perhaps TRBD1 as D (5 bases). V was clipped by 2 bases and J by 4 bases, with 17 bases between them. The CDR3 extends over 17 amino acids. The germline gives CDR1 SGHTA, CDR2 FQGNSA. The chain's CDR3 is CASSLYLRPGSTGELFF. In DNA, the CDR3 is TGTGCCAGCAGCTTATACCTAAGGCCAGGGTCCACCGGGGAGCTGTTTTTT.

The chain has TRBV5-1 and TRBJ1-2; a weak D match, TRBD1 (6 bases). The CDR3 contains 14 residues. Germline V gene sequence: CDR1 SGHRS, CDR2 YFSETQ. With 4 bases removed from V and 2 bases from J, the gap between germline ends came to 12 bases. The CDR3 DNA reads TGCGCCAGCAGCCTTAGGACAGCGAACTATGGCTACACCTTC. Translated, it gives CASSLRTANYGYTF.

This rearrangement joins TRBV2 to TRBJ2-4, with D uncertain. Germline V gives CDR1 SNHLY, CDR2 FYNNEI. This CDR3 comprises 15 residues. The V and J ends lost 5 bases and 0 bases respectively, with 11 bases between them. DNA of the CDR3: TGTGCCAGCAGTCGAGGAGCCTTAGCCAAAAACATTCAGTACTTC. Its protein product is CASSRGALAKNIQYF.

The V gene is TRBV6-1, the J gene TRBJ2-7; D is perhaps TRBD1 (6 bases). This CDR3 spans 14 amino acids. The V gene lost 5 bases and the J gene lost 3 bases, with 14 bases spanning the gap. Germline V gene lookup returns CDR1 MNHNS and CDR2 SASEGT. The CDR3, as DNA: TGTGCCAGCAGTTTCAGGGGCCAAGGCTACGAGCAGTACTTC. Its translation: CASSFRGQGYEQYF.

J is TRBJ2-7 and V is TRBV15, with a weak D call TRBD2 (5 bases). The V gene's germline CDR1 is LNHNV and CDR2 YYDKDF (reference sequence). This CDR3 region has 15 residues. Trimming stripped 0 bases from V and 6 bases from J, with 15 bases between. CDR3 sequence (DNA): TGTGCCACCAGCAGAGATCCGGGGTGGAAGGGCGAGCAGTACTTC. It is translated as CATSRDPGWKGEQYF.

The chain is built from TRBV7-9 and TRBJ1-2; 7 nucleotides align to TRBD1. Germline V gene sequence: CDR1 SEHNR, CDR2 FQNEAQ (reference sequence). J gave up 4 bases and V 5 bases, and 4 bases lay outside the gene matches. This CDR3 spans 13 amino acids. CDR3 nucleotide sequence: TGTGCCAGCAGCAAAGGGGACAGCTATGGCTACACCTTC. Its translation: CASSKGDSYGYTF.

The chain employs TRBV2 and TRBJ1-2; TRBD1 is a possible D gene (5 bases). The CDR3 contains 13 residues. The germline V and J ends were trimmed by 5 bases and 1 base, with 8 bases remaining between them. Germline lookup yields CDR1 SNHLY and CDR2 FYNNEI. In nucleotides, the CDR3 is TGTGCCAGCAGTAAGGACATTAACTATGGCTACACCTTC. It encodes CASSKDINYGYTF.

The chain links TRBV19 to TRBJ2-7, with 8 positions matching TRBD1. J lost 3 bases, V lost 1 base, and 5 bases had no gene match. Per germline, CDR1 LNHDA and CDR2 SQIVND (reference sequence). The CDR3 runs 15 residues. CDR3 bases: TGTGCCAGTAGTATAGCCGGGACAGGACTCTACGAGCAGTACTTC. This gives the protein CASSIAGTGLYEQYF.

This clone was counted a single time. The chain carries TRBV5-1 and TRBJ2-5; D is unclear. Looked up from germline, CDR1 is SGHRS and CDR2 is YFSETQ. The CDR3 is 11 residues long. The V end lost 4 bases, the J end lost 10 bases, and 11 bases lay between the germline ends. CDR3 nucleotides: TGCGCCAGCAGCGACGCCAGGATCCAGTACTTC. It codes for CASSDARIQYF.

CDR3: CAWSVRNTEAFF. As DNA, the CDR3 is TGTGCCTGGAGTGTTAGGAACACTGAAGCTTTCTTT. The V call is TRBV30, the J call TRBJ1-1; D gene uncertain. The CDR3 sequence is 12 residues long. V was cut by 0 bases and J by 1 base, with 3 bases left in between. From germline, CDR1 is GTSNPN and CDR2 SVGIG (reference sequence).

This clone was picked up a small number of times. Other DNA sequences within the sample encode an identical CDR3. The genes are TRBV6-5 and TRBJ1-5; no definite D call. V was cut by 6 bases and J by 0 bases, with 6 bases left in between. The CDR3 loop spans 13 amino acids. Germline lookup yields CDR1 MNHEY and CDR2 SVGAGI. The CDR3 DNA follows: TGTGCCAGCAGCCGGGATAGCAATCAGCCCCAGCATTTT. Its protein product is CASSRDSNQPQHF.

Here the CDR3 DNA reads TGTGCCAGCAGCTTAGTCGGGGGCTTGAACACTGAAGCTTTCTTT. Its translation is CASSLVGGLNTEAFF. The V and J genes are TRBV7-2 and TRBJ1-1; the D gene is possibly TRBD1 (6 bases). This CDR3 comprises 15 residues. CDR1 SGHTA and CDR2 FQGNSA come from the germline V gene. V was shortened by 1 base and J by 0 bases, with 9 bases between the two germline ends.

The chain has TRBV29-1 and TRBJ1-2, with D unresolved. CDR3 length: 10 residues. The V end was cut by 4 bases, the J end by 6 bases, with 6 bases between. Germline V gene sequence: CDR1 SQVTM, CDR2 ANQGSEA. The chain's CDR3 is CSVGSDGYTF. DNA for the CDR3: TGCAGCGTTGGATCGGATGGCTACACCTTC.